What follows describes a single T cell receptor (beta chain). Its antigen is undetermined. The PCR ran on 60 Vbeta and 13 Jbeta primers. Here immunoSEQ multiplex PCR was the method, and the copy in TCRdb shows in-frame clones only, minus some. The sample lists about 90,000 clones; roughly 74% were seen once. The sample belongs to a study of cytomegalovirus exposure and HLA in healthy donors. Study observations and caveats: In a later analysis, TCR association rates varied by HLA locus: DRB1 most, HLA-C fewest. The authors listed approximately 150 TCR beta chains as cytomegalovirus-associated. Reports indicate that TCR beta sequences accurately predicted the HLA-A and HLA-B alleles of most subjects.

The sequence derives from a woman aged 18-29 years in good health and CMV-seropositive. The sample was PBMCs.

As DNA, the CDR3 is TGTGCCACCAGCAGAGATCGCGAATACGGGACAGGGGCCTACGAGCAGTACTTC. Its protein product is CATSRDREYGTGAYEQYF. This chain uses TRBV15 with TRBJ2-7, with 10 bases that match TRBD1. CDR3 length equals 18 residues. Unmatched junction bases numbered 10, after V lost 0 bases and J lost 2 bases. The germline CDR1 and CDR2 sequences are LNHNV and YYDKDF (reference sequence).